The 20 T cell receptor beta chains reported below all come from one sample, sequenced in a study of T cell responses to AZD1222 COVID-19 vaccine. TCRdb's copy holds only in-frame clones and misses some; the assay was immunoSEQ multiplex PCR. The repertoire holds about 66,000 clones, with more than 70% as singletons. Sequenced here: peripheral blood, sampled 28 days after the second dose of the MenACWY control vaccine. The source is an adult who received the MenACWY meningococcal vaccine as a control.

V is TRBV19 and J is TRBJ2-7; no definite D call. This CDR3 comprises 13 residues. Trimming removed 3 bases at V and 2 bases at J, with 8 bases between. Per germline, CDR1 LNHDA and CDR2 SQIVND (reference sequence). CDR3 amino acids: CASSMGQPYEQYF. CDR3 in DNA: TGTGCCAGTAGTATGGGCCAGCCCTACGAGCAGTACTTC.

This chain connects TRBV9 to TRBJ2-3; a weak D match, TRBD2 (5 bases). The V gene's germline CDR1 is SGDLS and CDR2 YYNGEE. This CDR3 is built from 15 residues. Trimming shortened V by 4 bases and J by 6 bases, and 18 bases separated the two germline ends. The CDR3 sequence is CASSLHFRTSDTQYF. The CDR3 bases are TGTGCCAGCAGCCTCCACTTTCGCACTAGTGATACGCAGTATTTT.

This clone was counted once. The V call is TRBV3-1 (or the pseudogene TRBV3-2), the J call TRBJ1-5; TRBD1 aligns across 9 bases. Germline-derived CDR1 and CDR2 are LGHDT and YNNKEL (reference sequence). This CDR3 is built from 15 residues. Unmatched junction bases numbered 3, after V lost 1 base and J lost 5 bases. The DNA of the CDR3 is TGTGCCAGCAGCCAAGGGACAGGGGTGTATCAGCCCCAGCATTTT. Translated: CASSQGTGVYQPQHF.

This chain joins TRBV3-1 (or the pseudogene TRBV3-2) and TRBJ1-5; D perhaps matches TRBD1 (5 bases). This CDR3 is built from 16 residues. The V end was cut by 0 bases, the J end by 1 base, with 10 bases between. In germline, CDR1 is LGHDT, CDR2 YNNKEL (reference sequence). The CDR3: CASSQDCGGSNQPQHF. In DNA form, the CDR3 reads TGTGCCAGCAGCCAAGATTGTGGGGGGAGCAATCAGCCCCAGCATTTT.

The CDR3 here is CASSLSISLAASSYEQYF. Written as DNA, the CDR3 is TGTGCCAGCAGCTTAAGTATTAGTCTAGCGGCTAGCTCCTACGAGCAGTACTTC. The chain employs TRBV7-8 and TRBJ2-7; TRBD2 aligns across 7 bases. Germline-derived CDR1 and CDR2 are SGHVS and FQNEAQ. This CDR3 comprises 18 residues. V gave up 2 bases and J gave up 0 bases; unmatched junction bases: 13. The full variable domain, completed using reference TRBV7-8 and TRBJ2-7, is GAGVSQSPRYKVAKRGQDVALRCDPISGHVSLFWYQQALGQGPEFLTYFQNEAQLDKSGLPSDRFFAERPEGSVSTLKIQRTQQEDSAVYLCASSLSISLAASSYEQYFGPGTRLTVT.

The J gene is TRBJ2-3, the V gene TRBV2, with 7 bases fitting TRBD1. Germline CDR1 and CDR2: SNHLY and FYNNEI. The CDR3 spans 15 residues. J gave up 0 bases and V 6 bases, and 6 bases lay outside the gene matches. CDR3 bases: TGTGCCAGCAGCCGGGACAGTTCTAGCACAGATACGCAGTATTTT. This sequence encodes CASSRDSSSTDTQYF. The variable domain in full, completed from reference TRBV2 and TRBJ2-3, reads EPEVTQTPSHQVTQMGQEVILRCVPISNHLYFYWYRQILGQKVEFLVSFYNNEISEKSEIFDDQFSVERPDGSNFTLKIRSTKLEDSAMYFCASSRDSSSTDTQYFGPGTRLTVL.

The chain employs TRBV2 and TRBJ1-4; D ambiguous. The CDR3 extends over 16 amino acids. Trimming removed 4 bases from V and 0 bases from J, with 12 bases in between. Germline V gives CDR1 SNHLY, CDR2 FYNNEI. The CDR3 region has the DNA TGTGCCAGCAGTGTTAACAGCCTCGCAACTAATGAAAAACTGTTTTTT. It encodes CASSVNSLATNEKLFF.

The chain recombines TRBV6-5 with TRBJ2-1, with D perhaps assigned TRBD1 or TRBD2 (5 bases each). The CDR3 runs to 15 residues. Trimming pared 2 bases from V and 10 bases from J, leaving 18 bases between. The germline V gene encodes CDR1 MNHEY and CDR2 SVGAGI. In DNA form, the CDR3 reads TGTGCCAGCAGTTACGCGGCAGGGCCCACGGGGGAGCAGTTCTTC. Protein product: CASSYAAGPTGEQFF.

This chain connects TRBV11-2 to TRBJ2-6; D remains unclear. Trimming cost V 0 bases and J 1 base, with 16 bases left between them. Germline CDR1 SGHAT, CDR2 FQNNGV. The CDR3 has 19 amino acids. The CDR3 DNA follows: TGTGCCAGCAGCTTAGATAATCAGAAGCTGGTTTCTGGGGCCAACGTCCTGACTTTC. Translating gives CASSLDNQKLVSGANVLTF. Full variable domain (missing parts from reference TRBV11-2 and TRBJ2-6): EAGVAQSPRYKIIEKRQSVAFWCNPISGHATLYWYQQILGQGPKLLIQFQNNGVVDDSQLPKDRFSAERLKGVDSTLKIQPAKLEDSAVYLCASSLDNQKLVSGANVLTFGAGSRLTVL.

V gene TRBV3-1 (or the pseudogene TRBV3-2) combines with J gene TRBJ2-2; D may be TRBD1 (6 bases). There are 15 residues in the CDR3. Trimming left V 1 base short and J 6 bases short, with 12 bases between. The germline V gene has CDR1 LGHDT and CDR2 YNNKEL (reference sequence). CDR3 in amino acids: CASSQGSGEAGELFF. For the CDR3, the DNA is TGTGCCAGCAGCCAAGGTTCAGGGGAAGCCGGGGAGCTGTTTTTT.

CDR3 sequence reads: CASNGDSYEQYF. In nucleotides, the CDR3 is TGTGCCAGCAACGGGGACTCCTACGAGCAGTACTTC. The chain carries TRBV3-1 (or the pseudogene TRBV3-2) and TRBJ2-7, with D tentatively TRBD2 (5 bases). CDR1 is LGHDT and CDR2 is YNNKEL in the germline V gene (reference sequence). The CDR3 extends over 12 amino acids. Deletions cut 7 bases from V and 0 bases from J, with 7 bases between.

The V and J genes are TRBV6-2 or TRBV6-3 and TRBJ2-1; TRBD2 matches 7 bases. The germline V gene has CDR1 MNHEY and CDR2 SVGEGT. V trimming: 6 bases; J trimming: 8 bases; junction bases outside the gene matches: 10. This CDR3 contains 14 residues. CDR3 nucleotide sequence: TGTGCCAGCAGCGGAGGCGGGGGTCCGGATGAGCAGTTCTTC. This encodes CASSGGGGPDEQFF.

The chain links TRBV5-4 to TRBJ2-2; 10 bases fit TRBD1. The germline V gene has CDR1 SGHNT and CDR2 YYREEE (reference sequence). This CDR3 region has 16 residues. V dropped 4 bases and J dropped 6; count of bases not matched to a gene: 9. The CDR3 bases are TGTGCCAGCAGCATGATAGGGACAGGGGTTCCCGGGGAGCTGTTTTTT. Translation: CASSMIGTGVPGELFF.

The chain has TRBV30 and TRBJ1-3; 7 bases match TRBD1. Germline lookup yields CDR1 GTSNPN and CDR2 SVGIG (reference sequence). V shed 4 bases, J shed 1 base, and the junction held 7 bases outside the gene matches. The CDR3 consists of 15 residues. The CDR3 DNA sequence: TGTGCCTGGACCCTCCCGACAGGGTCTGGAAACACCATATATTTT. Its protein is CAWTLPTGSGNTIYF.

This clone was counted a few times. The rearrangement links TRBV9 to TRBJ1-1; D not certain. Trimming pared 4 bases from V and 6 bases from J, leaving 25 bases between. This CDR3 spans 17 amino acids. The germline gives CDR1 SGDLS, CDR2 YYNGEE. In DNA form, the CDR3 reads TGTGCCAGCAGCCCGACCGGACGGCCGGGGTTTAAGGCTGAAGCTTTCTTT. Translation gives CASSPTGRPGFKAEAFF.

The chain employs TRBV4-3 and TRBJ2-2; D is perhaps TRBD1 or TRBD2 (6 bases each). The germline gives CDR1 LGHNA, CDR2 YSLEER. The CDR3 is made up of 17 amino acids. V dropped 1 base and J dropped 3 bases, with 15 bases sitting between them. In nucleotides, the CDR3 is TGCGCCAGCAGCCAAGTCCTCGGGGGCGCGTACACCGGGGAGCTGTTTTTT. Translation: CASSQVLGGAYTGELFF.

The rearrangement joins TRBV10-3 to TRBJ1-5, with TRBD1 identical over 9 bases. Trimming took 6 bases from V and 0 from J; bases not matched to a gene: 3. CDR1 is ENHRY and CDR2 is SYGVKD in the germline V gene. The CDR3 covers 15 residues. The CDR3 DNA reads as TGTGCCATCAGCCGGGACAGGGATAGCAATCAGCCCCAGCATTTT. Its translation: CAISRDRDSNQPQHF.

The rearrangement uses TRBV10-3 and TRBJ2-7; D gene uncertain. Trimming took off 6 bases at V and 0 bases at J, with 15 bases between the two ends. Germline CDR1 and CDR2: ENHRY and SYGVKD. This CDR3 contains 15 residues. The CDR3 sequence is CAISLTANLSYEQYF. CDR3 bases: TGTGCCATCAGCCTCACCGCCAACCTCTCCTACGAGCAGTACTTC.

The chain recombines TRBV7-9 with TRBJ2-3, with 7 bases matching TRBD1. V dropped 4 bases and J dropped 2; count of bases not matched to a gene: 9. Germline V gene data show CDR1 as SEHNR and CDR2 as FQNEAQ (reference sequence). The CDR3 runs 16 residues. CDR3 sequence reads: CASSSRGQRPTDTQYF. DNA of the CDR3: TGTGCCAGCAGCTCCCGGGGACAGAGACCCACAGATACGCAGTATTTT.

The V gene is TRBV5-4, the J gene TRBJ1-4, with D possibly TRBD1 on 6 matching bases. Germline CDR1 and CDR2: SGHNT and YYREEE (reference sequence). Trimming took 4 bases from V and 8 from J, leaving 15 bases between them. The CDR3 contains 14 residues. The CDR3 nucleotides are TGTGCCAGCAGCCCGATGGACAGTCGGGAAAAACTGTTTTTT. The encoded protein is CASSPMDSREKLFF. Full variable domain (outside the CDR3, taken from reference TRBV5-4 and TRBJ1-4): ETGVTQSPTHLIKTRGQQVTLRCSSQSGHNTVSWYQQALGQGPQFIFQYYREEENGRGNFPPRFSGLQFPNYSSELNVNALELDDSALYLCASSPMDSREKLFFGSGTQLSVL.